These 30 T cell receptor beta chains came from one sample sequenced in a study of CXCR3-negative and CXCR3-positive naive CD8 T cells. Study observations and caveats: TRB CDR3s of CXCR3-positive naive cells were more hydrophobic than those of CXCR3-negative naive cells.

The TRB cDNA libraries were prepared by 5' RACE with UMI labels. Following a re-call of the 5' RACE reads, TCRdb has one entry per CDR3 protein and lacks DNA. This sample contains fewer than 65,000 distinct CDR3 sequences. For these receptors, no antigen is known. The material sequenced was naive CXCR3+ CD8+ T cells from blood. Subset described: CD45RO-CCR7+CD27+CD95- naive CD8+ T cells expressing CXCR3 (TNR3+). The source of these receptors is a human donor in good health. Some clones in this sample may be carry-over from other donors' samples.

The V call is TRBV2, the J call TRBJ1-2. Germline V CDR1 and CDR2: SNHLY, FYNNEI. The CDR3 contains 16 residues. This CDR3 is CASRDYDFSPMYGYTF.

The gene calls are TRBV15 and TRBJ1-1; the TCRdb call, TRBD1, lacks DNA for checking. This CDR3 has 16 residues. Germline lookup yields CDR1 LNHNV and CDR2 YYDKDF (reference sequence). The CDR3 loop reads CATSSGPVTGLTEAFF.

Here the CDR3 reads CASSLRTSGGLYEQYF. This sequence joins TRBV28 and TRBJ2-7; with no DNA, the TCRdb D assignment of TRBD2 cannot be verified. Germline assignment: CDR1 MDHEN and CDR2 SYDVKM. CDR3 length: 16 amino acids.

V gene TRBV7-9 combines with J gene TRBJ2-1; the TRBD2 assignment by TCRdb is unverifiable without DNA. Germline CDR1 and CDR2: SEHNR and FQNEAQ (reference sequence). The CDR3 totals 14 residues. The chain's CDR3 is CASKGLAGDNEQFF.

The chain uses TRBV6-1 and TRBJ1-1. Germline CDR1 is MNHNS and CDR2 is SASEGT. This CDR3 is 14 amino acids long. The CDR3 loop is CASAVGSLNTEAFF.

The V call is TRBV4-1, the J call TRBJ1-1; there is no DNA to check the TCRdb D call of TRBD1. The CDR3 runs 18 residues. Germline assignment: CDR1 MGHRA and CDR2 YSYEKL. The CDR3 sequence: CASSPLPGQGGMNTEAFF.

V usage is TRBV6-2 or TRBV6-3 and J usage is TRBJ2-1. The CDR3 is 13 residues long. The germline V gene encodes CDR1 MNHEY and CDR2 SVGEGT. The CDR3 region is CASSYVSYNEQFF.

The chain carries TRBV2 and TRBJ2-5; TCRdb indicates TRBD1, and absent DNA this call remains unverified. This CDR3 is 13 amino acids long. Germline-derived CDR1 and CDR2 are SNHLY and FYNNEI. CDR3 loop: CATITGVQETQYF. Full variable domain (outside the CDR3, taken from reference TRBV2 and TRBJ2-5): EPEVTQTPSHQVTQMGQEVILRCVPISNHLYFYWYRQILGQKVEFLVSFYNNEISEKSEIFDDQFSVERPDGSNFTLKIRSTKLEDSAMYFCATITGVQETQYFGPGTRLLVL.

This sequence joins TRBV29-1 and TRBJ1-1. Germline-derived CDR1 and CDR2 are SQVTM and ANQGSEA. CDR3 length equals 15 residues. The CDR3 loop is CSVEDPREGNTEAFF. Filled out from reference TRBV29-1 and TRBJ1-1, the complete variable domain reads SAVISQKPSRDICQRGTSLTIQCQVDSQVTMMFWYRQQPGQSLTLIATANQGSEATYESGFVIDKFPISRPNLTFSTLTVSNMSPEDSSIYLCSVEDPREGNTEAFFGQGTRLTVV.

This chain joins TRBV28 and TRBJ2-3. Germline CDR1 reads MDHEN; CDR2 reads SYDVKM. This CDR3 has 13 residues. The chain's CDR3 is CASSPGYSDTQYF. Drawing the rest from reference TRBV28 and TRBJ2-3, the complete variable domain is DVKVTQSSRYLVKRTGEKVFLECVQDMDHENMFWYRQDPGLGLRLIYFSYDVKMKEKGDIPEGYSVSREKKERFSLILESASTNQTSMYLCASSPGYSDTQYFGPGTRLTVL.

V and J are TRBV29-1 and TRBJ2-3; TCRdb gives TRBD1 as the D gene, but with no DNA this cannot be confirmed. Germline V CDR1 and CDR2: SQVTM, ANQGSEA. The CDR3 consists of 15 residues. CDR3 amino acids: CSDLGQGLSTDTQYF.

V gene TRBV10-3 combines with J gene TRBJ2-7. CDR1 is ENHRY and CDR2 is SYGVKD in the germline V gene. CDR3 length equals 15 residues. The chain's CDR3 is CAISDFGGIAYEQYF.

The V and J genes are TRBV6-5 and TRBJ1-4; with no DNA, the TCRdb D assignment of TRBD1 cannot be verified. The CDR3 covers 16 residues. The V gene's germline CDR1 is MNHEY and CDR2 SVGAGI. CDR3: CASRAAGPGSNEKLFF.

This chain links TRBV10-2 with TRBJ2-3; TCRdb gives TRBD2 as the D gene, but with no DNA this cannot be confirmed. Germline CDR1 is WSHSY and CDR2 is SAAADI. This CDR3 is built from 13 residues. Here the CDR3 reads CASSGISEDTQYF.

CDR3 region: CSASQLEVYYEQYF. The rearrangement links TRBV20-1 to TRBJ2-7; lacking DNA, the TRBD2 call made by TCRdb goes unchecked. This CDR3 has 14 amino acids. In germline, CDR1 is DFQATT, CDR2 SNEGSKA (reference sequence).

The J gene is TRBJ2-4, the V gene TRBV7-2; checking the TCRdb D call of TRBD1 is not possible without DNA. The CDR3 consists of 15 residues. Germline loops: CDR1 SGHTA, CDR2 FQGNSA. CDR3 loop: CASSLARAPFVIQYF.

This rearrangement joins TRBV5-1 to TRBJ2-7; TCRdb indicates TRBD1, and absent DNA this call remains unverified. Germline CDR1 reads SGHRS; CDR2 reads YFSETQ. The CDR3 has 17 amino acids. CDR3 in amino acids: CASSLGPTGENPYEQYF.

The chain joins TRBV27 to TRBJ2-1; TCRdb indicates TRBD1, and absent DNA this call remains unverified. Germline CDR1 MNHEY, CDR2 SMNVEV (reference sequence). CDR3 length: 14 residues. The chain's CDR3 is CASSLLGAYNEQFF.

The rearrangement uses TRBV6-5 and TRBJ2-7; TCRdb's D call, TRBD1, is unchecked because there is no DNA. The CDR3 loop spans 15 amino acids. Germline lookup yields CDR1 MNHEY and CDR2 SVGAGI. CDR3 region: CASSYGTGGNYEQCF.

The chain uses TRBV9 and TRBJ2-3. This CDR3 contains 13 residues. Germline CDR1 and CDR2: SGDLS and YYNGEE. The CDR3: CASSSWGTDTQYF.

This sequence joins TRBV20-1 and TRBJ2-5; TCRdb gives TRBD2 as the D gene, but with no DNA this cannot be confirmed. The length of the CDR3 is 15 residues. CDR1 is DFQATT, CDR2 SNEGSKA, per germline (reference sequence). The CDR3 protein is CSVWVGLAGQETQYF.

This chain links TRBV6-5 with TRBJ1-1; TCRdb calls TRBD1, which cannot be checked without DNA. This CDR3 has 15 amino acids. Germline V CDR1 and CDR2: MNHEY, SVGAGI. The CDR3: CASSYSKRGNTEAFF.

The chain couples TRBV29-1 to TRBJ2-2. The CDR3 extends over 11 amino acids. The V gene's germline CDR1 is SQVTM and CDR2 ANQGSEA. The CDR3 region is CSVELTGELCF.

CDR3 loop: CSSFGLYGYTF. The V call is TRBV20-1, the J call TRBJ1-2. Germline CDR1 DFQATT, CDR2 SNEGSKA (reference sequence). This CDR3 comprises 11 residues.

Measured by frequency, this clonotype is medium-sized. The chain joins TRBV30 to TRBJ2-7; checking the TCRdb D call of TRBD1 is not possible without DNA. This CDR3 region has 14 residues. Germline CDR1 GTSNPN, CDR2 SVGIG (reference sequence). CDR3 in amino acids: CAWRNPKTRDEQYF.

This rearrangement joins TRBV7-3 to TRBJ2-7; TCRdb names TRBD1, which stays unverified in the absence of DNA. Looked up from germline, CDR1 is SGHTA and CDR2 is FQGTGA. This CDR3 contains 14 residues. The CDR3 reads CASSYDSNSYEQYF.

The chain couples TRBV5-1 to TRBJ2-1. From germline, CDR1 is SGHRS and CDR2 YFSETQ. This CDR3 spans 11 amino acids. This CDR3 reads CASRNYNEQFF.

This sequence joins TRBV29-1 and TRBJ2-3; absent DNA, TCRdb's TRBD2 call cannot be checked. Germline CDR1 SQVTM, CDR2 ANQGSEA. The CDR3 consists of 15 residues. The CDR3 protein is CSPRRASDMGDTQYF.

The CDR3 here is CASSRVEFTNSGANVLTF. The chain links TRBV7-9 to TRBJ2-6. Germline V gene sequence: CDR1 SEHNR, CDR2 FQNEAQ (reference sequence). This CDR3 has 18 residues.

CDR3 loop: CSASRDRGFYEQYF. The genes are TRBV29-1 and TRBJ2-7; lacking DNA, the TRBD1 call made by TCRdb goes unchecked. CDR1 is SQVTM and CDR2 is ANQGSEA in the germline V gene. This CDR3 contains 14 residues.